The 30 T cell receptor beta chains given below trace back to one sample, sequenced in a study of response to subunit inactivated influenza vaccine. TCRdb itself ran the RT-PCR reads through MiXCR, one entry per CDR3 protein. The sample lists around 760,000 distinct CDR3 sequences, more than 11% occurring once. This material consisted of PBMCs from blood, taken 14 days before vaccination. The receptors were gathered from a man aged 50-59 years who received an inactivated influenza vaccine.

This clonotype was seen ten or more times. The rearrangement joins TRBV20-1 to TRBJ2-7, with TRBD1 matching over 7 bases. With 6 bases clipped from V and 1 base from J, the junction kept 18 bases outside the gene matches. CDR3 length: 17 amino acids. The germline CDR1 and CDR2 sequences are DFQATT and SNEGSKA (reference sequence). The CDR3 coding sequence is TGCAGTGCGCGACGGCCGGTGACAGGGAGTAAATCCTACGAGCAGTACTTC. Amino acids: CSARRPVTGSKSYEQYF.

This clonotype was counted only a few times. CDR3 sequence reads: CASTGLAGVGETQYF. The CDR3 DNA reads TGTGCCAGCACGGGACTAGCGGGAGTAGGAGAGACCCAGTACTTC. V is TRBV6-1 and J is TRBJ2-5, with TRBD2 identical over 14 bases. With V trimmed by 7 bases and J by 4 bases, 5 bases remained unmatched. Per the germline V gene, CDR1 is MNHNS and CDR2 is SASEGT. The CDR3 loop spans 15 amino acids.

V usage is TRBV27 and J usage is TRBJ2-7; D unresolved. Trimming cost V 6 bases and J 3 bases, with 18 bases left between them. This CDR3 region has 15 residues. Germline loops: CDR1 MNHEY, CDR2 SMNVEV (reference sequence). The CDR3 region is CASSPVGRTGYEQYF. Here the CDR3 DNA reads TGTGCCAGCAGCCCCGTAGGAAGGACCGGCTACGAGCAGTACTTC.

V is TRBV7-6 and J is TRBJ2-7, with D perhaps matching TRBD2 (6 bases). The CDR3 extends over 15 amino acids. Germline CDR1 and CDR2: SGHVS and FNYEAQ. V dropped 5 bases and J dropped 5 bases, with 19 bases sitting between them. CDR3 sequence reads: CASSPRLGGRDEQYF. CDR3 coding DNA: TGTGCCAGCAGCCCCCGCTTGGGAGGCCGGGACGAGCAGTACTTC.

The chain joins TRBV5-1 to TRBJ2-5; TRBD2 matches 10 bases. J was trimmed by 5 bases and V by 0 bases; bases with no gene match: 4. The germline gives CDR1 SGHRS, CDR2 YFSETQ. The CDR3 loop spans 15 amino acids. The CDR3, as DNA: TGCGCCAGCAGCTTGGAGGGACTAGCGCACGAGACCCAGTACTTC. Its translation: CASSLEGLAHETQYF.

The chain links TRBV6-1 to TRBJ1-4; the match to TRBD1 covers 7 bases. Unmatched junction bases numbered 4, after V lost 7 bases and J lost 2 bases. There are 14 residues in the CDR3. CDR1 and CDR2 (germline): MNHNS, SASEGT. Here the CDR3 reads CASTPGQTNEKLFF. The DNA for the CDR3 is TGTGCCAGCACCCCGGGACAGACTAATGAAAAACTGTTTTTT.

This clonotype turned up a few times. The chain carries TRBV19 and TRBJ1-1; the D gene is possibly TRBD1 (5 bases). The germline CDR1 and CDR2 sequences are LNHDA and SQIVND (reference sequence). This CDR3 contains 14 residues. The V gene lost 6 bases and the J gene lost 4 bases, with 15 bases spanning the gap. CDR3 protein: CASRPGQSLTEAFF. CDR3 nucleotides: TGTGCCAGTAGACCAGGGCAGAGTCTCACTGAAGCTTTCTTT.

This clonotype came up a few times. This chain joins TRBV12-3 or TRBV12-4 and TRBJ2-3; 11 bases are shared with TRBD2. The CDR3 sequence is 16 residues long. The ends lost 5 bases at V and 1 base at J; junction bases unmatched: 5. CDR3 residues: CASSATSGARTDTQYF. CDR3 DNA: TGTGCCAGCAGTGCGACTAGCGGGGCACGCACAGATACGCAGTATTTT.

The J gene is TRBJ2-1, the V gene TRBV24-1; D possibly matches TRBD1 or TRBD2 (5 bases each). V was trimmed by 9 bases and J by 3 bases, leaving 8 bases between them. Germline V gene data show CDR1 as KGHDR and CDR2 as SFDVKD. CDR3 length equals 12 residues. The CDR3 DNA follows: TGTGCCACCCGGGGCCTCTACAATGAGCAGTTCTTC. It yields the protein CATRGLYNEQFF.

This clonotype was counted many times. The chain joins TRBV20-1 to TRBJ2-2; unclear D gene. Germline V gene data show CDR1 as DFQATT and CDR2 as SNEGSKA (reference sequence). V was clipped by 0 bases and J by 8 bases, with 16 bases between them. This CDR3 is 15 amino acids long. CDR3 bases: TGCAGTGCTAGAGAGCCCCATCGGCCCCTGGGGGAGCTGTTTTTT. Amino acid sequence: CSAREPHRPLGELFF.

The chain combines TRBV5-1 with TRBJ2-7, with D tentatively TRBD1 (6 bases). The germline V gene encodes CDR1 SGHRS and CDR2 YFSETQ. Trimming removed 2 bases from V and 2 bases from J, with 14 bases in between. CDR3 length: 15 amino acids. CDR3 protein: CASSFSRQAPYEQYF. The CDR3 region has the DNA TGCGCCAGCAGCTTTAGCCGACAGGCACCCTACGAGCAGTACTTC.

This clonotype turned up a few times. CDR3 region: CATGGLAGTYEQYF. CDR3 nucleotide sequence: TGTGCCACCGGGGGGCTAGCGGGGACCTACGAGCAGTACTTC. The chain employs TRBV10-3 and TRBJ2-7; TRBD2 matches at 9 bases. The V gene's germline CDR1 is ENHRY and CDR2 SYGVKD. The CDR3 covers 14 residues. Trimming took 10 bases from V and 2 from J; bases not matched to a gene: 9.

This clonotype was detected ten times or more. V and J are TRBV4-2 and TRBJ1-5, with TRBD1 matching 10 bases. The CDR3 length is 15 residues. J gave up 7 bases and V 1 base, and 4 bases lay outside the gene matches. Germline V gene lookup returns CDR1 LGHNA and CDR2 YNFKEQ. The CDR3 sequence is CASSQGGTGDQPQHF. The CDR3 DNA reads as TGTGCCAGCAGCCAAGGGGGGACAGGGGACCAGCCCCAGCATTTT.

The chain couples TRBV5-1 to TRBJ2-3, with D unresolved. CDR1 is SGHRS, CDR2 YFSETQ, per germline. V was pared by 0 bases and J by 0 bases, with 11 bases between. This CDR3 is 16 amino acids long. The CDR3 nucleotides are TGCGCCAGCAGCTTGGCCGTTAGTGCTAGCACAGATACGCAGTATTTT. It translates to CASSLAVSASTDTQYF.

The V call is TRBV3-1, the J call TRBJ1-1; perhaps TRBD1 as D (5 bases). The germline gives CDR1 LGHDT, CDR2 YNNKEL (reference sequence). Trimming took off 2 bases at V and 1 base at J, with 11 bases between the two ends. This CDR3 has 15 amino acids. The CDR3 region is CASSQLPGGNTEAFF. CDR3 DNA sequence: TGTGCCAGCAGCCAATTACCGGGGGGGAACACTGAAGCTTTCTTT.

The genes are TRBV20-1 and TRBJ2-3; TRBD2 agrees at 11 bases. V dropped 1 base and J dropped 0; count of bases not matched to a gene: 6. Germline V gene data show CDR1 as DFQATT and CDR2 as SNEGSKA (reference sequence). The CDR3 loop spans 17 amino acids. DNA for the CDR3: TGCAGTGCTAGAGGTCTAGCGGGGGGACCTAGCACAGATACGCAGTATTTT. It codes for CSARGLAGGPSTDTQYF.

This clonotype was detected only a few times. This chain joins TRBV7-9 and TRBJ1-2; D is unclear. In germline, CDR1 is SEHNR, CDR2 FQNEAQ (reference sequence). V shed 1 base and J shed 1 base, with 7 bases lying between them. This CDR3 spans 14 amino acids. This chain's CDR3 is CASSLDVNNYGYTF. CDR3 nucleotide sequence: TGTGCCAGCAGCTTAGACGTGAATAACTATGGCTACACCTTC. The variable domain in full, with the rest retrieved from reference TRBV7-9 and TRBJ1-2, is DTGVSQNPRHKITKRGQNVTFRCDPISEHNRLYWYRQTLGQGPEFLTYFQNEAQLEKSRLLSDRFSAERPKGSFSTLEIQRTEQGDSAMYLCASSLDVNNYGYTFGSGTRLTVV.

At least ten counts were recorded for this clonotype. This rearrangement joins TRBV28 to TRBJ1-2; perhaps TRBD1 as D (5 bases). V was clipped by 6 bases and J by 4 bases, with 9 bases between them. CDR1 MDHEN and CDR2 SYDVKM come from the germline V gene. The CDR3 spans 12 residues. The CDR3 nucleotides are TGTGCCAGCAGCCAGGGATTCTATGGCTACACCTTC. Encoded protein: CASSQGFYGYTF.

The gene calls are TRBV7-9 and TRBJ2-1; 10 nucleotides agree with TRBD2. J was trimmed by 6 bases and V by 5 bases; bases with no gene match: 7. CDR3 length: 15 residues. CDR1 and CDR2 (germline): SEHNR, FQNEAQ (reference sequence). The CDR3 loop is CASSDKSGRANEQFF. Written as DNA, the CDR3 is TGTGCCAGCAGCGATAAGAGCGGGAGGGCCAATGAGCAGTTCTTC.

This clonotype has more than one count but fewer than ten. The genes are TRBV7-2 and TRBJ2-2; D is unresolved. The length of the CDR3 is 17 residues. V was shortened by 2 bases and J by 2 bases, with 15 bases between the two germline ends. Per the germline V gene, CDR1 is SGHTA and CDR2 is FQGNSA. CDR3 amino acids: CASSLSHGLLNTGELFF. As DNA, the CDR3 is TGTGCCAGCAGCTTAAGCCACGGTCTGCTAAACACCGGGGAGCTGTTTTTT.

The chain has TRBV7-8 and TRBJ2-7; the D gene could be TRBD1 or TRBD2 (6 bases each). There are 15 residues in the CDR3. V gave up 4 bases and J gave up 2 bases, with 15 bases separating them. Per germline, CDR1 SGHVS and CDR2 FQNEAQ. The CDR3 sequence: CASSSLGGLAYEQYF. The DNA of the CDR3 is TGTGCCAGCAGCTCGTTGGGGGGCCTAGCCTACGAGCAGTACTTC.

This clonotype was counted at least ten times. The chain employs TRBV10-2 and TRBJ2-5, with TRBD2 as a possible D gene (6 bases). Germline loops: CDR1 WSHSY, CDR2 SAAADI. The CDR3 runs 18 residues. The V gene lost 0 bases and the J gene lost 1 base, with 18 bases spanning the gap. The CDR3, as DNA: TGCGCCAGCAGTGAGTCTTCCGGGGGACTGGGCTTCCAAGAGACCCAGTACTTC. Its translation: CASSESSGGLGFQETQYF.

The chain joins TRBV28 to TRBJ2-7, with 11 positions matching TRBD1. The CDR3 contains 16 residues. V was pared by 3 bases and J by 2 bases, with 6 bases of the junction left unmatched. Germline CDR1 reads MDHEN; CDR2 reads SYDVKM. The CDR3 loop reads CASSFGGQGVPYEQYF. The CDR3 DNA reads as TGTGCCAGCAGTTTTGGGGGACAGGGGGTCCCCTACGAGCAGTACTTC.

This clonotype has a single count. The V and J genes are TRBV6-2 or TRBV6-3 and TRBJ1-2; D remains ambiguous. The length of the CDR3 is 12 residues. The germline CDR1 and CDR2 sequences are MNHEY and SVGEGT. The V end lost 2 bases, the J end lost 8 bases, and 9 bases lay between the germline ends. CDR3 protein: CASSYPTPGYTF. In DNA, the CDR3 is TGTGCCAGCAGTTACCCGACTCCAGGCTACACCTTC.

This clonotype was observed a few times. The CDR3 is CASARGGEYEQFF. The CDR3 nucleotides read TGTGCCAGCGCCAGAGGGGGGGAGTATGAGCAGTTCTTC. V usage is TRBV11-2 and J usage is TRBJ2-1; D may be TRBD2 (7 bases). The V gene lost 8 bases and the J gene lost 8 bases, with 16 bases spanning the gap. Germline CDR1 and CDR2: SGHAT and FQNNGV. The CDR3 spans 13 residues.

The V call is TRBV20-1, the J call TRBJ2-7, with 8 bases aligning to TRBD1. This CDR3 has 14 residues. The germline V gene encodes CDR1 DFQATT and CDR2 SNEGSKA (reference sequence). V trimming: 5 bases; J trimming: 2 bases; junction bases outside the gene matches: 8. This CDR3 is CSAFEGQVPYEQYF. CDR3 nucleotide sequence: TGCAGTGCTTTCGAGGGACAGGTTCCCTACGAGCAGTACTTC.

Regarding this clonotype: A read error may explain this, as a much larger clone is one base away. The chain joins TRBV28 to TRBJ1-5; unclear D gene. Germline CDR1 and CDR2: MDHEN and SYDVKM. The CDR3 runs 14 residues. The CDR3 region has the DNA TGTGTCAGCAGTTTGTTTACAAGCAATCAGCCCCAGCATTTT. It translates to CVSSLFTSNQPQHF.

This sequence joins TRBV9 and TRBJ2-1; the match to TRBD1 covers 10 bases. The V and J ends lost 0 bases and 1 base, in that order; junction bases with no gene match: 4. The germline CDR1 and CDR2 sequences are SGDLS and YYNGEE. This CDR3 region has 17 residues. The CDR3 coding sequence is TGTGCCAGCAGCGTAGCACCGGGACAGGGGTCCTACAATGAGCAGTTCTTC. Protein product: CASSVAPGQGSYNEQFF.

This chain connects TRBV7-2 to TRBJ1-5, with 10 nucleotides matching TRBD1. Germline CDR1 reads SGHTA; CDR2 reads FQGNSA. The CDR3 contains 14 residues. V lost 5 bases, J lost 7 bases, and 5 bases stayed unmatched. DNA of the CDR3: TGTGCCAGCAGCCTGGGACAGGGGCCGCAGCCCCAGCATTTT. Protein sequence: CASSLGQGPQPQHF.

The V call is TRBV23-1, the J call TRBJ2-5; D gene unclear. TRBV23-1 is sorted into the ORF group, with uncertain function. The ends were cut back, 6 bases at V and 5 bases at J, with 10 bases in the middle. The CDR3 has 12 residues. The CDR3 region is CASSRGVETQYF. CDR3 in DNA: TGCGCCAGCAGCCGAGGCGTTGAGACCCAGTACTTC.